The TCR beta chain under discussion was sequenced for a study of shared clonotypes between healthy human individuals. Profiling relied on immunoSEQ multiplex PCR, and the TCRdb table lists in-frame clones only, not all of them. The repertoire holds approximately 500,000 clones, with around 79% as singletons. With V trimmed by 2 bases and J by 8 bases, 3 bases remained unmatched. Germline V gives CDR1 MNHEY, CDR2 SMNVEV (reference sequence). The CDR3 is 14 residues long. Source material: PBMCs. The sequence came from a woman in her 40s in good health. Some clones in this sample may be carry-over from other donors' samples. V and J are TRBV27 and TRBJ2-1, with 10 bases that match TRBD2. The DNA of the CDR3 is TGTGCCAGCAGTTTACTAGCGGGAGAAGATGAGCAGTTCTTC. Amino acids: CASSLLAGEDEQFF.